The source of this T cell receptor (beta chain) is a study of CD8+CD57+ T cells in acquired aplastic anemia. Overall study context: An average of approximately 3.2 ug of DNA was obtained from sorted CD4+ and CD8+ cells. Healthy donors yielded 9 million to 14 million CD4+ cell reads on average.

Findings and caveats of the study: Patients had approximately 29 CD8+ CDR3 sequences in common with controls (the shared set).

As for this clonotype: What it recognizes is unknown.

Genomic DNA provided the template from which TCR beta VDJ and CDR3 profiles were obtained. TCRdb itself ran the reads through MiXCR, one entry per CDR3 protein. Of tens of thousands of distinct CDR3 sequences in the sample, more than 75% were seen once. The CDR3 sequence is 14 residues long. V was cut by 4 bases and J by 4 bases, with 13 bases left in between. CDR1 LNHDA and CDR2 SQIVND come from the germline V gene (reference sequence). The sequencing sample was made of sorted CD4+, CD8+, or CD8+CD57+ T cells (not recorded which) from PBMCs. This TCR derives from a human donor in good health, serving as a control. The chain joins TRBV19 to TRBJ1-1, with D possibly matching TRBD1 (5 bases). The CDR3 DNA is TGTGCCAGTAGTACACAGGAGGTAGGCACTGAAGCTTTCTTT. It specifies CASSTQEVGTEAFF.